Listed below are T cell receptor beta chains from one sample, sequenced in a study of Graves' ophthalmopathy and Graves' hyperthyroidism. TCRdb ran MiXCR on the multiplex PCR reads and lists one entry per CDR3 protein. The sample records some 160,000 distinct CDR3 sequences, about two fifths being singletons. Material: peripheral blood. Receptors originate from a young man with Graves' ophthalmopathy. Both conserved end residues are part of each CDR3. The order of the fields is CDR3 protein, CDR3 DNA, J gene, CDR3 length, V gene, clone size, D gene. A D gene is named only where the DNA matches it firmly. Part of the rows lack a size; the others show once, few, many or a class for expanded clones.

CAISEQGVSYEQYF	TGTGCCATCTCGGAACAGGGGGTGTCCTACGAGCAGTACTTC	TRBJ2-7	14	TRBV10-3	many	TRBD1
CASSSTLRGVRGTQYF	TGTGCCAGCAGTTCCACCTTGCGGGGGGTCCGGGGGACCCAGTACTTC	TRBJ2-5	16	TRBV6-5	.	TRBD2
CSVDGLQGQSSEQYF	TGCAGCGTTGATGGTCTGCAGGGCCAAAGCTCCGAGCAGTACTTC	TRBJ2-7	15	TRBV29-1	once	.
CASSWPGGEQYF	TGTGCCAGCAGCTGGCCGGGGGGCGAGCAGTACTTC	TRBJ2-7	12	TRBV7-2	many	TRBD2
CASNKDGGGREYF	TGTGCCAGCAACAAGGATGGAGGGGGAAGAGAGTACTTC	TRBJ2-7	13	TRBV12-3/TRBV12-4	once	.
CATSSSRGGYTF	TGTGCCACCAGCAGCTCTCGGGGGGGCTACACCTTC	TRBJ1-2	12	TRBV15	many	.
CASSYSLYVSTEAFF	TGTGCCAGCAGTTACTCCCTATATGTTTCCACTGAAGCTTTCTTT	TRBJ1-1	15	TRBV6-5	many	.
CASRWASGQETQYF	TGTGCCAGCAGATGGGCTAGCGGGCAAGAGACCCAGTACTTC	TRBJ2-5	14	TRBV5-5	few	TRBD2
CSATGRGLAINEQYF	TGCAGTGCTACTGGACGGGGACTAGCGATAAACGAGCAGTACTTC	TRBJ2-7	15	TRBV20-1	many	TRBD2
CASSRDRVLYEQYF	TGTGCCAGCAGTCGGGACAGGGTGCTATACGAGCAGTACTTC	TRBJ2-7	14	TRBV6-1	.	TRBD1
CASKGEMATEAFF	TGTGCCAGCAAGGGGGAAATGGCCACTGAAGCTTTCTTT	TRBJ1-1	13	TRBV6-6	many	.
CASSLSHSYEQYF	TGTGCCAGCAGCTTATCTCACTCCTACGAGCAGTACTTC	TRBJ2-7	13	TRBV11-2	.	.
CASSQGLPRLAGIQETQYF	TGCGCCAGCAGCCAAGGTCTTCCAAGGCTAGCGGGAATCCAAGAGACCCAGTACTTC	TRBJ2-5	19	TRBV4-3	many	TRBD2
CASSFRLAGVETQYF	TGTGCCAGCAGTTTTCGGCTAGCGGGAGTGGAGACCCAGTACTTC	TRBJ2-5	15	TRBV12-3/TRBV12-4	many	TRBD2
CASSATSGSFYEQYF	TGTGCCAGCAGTGCGACTAGCGGGAGTTTCTACGAGCAGTACTTC	TRBJ2-7	15	TRBV12-3/TRBV12-4	.	TRBD2
CASRYRSGLWPQHF	TGTGCCAGCAGGTACCGCAGTGGGTTGTGGCCCCAGCATTTT	TRBJ1-5	14	TRBV6-2/TRBV6-3	.	.
CASSLATEETQYF	TGTGCCAGCAGCTTAGCGACAGAAGAGACCCAGTACTTC	TRBJ2-5	13	TRBV7-6	.	.
CASSYSMTYSPLHF	TGTGCCAGCAGTTACTCCATGACCTATTCACCCCTCCACTTT	TRBJ1-6	14	TRBV6-2/TRBV6-3	.	.
CALPGTSGRVQYF	TGTGCCCTCCCCGGGACTAGCGGGAGGGTGCAATACTTC	TRBJ2-7	13	TRBV30	many	TRBD2
CASSYLDSGNTIYF	TGTGCCAGCAGTTACTTGGACTCTGGAAACACCATATATTTT	TRBJ1-3	14	TRBV6-2/TRBV6-3	.	.
CASSNQRGHTGELFF	TGTGCCAGCAGTAACCAGCGGGGGCACACCGGGGAGCTGTTTTTT	TRBJ2-2	15	TRBV6-5	many	TRBD2
CASSYRGTGTEAFF	TGTGCCAGCAGTTACCGGGGTACGGGTACTGAAGCTTTCTTT	TRBJ1-1	14	TRBV6-2/TRBV6-3	many	.
CASSYGGPGQGAETQYF	TGTGCCAGCAGTTATGGGGGACCGGGACAGGGGGCAGAGACCCAGTACTTC	TRBJ2-5	17	TRBV6-2/TRBV6-3	many	TRBD1
CASSYSTILNTEAFF	TGTGCCAGCAGTTACTCGACAATACTGAACACTGAAGCTTTCTTT	TRBJ1-1	15	TRBV6-5	many	.
CASSPPRDASDEQYF	TGTGCCAGCAGCCCTCCACGGGACGCGAGCGACGAGCAGTACTTC	TRBJ2-7	15	TRBV28	.	.
CASLVGGDSNQPQHF	TGTGCCAGCTTGGTCGGAGGGGATAGCAATCAGCCCCAGCATTTT	TRBJ1-5	15	TRBV6-2/TRBV6-3	.	.
CASSYSGRAEAFF	TGTGCCAGCAGTTACTCAGGGCGCGCTGAAGCTTTCTTT	TRBJ1-1	13	TRBV6-2/TRBV6-3	.	.
CSVRLGTGNTEAFF	TGCAGCGTTAGGCTGGGGACAGGGAACACTGAAGCTTTCTTT	TRBJ1-1	14	TRBV29-1	many	TRBD1
CASSYEYYQPQHF	TGTGCCAGCAGTTACGAGTACTATCAGCCCCAGCATTTT	TRBJ1-5	13	TRBV6-2/TRBV6-3	many	.
CASRPLSSSEQYF	TGTGCCAGCAGACCGTTATCGTCCTCCGAGCAGTACTTC	TRBJ2-7	13	TRBV12-3/TRBV12-4	.	.
CASSYLGTGEQYF	TGTGCCAGCAGTTACTTAGGGACAGGCGAGCAGTACTTC	TRBJ2-7	13	TRBV6-2/TRBV6-3	.	TRBD1
CASSFWDTTEAFF	TGTGCCAGCAGTTTCTGGGACACTACTGAAGCTTTCTTT	TRBJ1-1	13	TRBV12-3/TRBV12-4	few	.
CASRAGTALRNQPQHF	TGTGCCAGCAGGGCCGGGACAGCTCTCCGCAATCAGCCCCAGCATTTT	TRBJ1-5	16	TRBV6-1	.	TRBD1
CASSPPTGSEGF	TGTGCCAGCAGTCCGCCGACAGGGTCTGAAGGCTTT	TRBJ1-1	12	TRBV28	.	TRBD1
CASSPSQGADIQYF	TGTGCCAGCAGTCCATCCCAGGGGGCGGACATTCAGTACTTC	TRBJ2-4	14	TRBV12-3/TRBV12-4	.	TRBD1
CAWSVRGNQPQHF	TGTGCCTGGAGTGTCCGGGGGAATCAGCCCCAGCATTTT	TRBJ1-5	13	TRBV30	many	.
CASSQGRISPLHF	TGTGCCAGCAGCCAGGGACGGATTTCACCCCTCCACTTT	TRBJ1-6	13	TRBV6-5	.	.
CATKRFEQYF	TGTGCCACCAAGCGGTTCGAGCAGTACTTC	TRBJ2-7	10	TRBV24-1	.	.
CASRTGRQAGNTIYF	TGTGCCAGCAGGACAGGTCGTCAGGCTGGAAACACCATATATTTT	TRBJ1-3	15	TRBV6-5	many	.
CASSTPRASETQYF	TGTGCCAGCAGCACTCCCCGGGCTTCAGAGACCCAGTACTTC	TRBJ2-5	14	TRBV6-2/TRBV6-3	few	.
CASSKTGASNQPQHF	TGTGCCAGCAGTAAAACAGGGGCCTCCAATCAGCCCCAGCATTTT	TRBJ1-5	15	TRBV28	many	TRBD1
CASSYSGLNYGYTF	TGTGCCAGCAGTTACTCTGGGCTTAACTATGGCTACACCTTC	TRBJ1-2	14	TRBV6-5	few	.
CTSSLRGLPKETQYF	TGTACCAGTAGTCTTAGGGGGCTCCCCAAAGAGACCCAGTACTTC	TRBJ2-5	15	TRBV19	many	TRBD1